These 27 T cell receptor beta chains originate from one sample sequenced in a study of technical replicates of blood from a handful of donors. Some clones are missing from TCRdb's copy, which holds only in-frame ones; the method was immunoSEQ multiplex PCR. The table includes approximately 29,000 clones, approximately 92% detected once. The sequenced material came from PBMCs. The receptors originated from a human donor in good health. Some clones in this sample may be carry-over from other donors' samples.

The genes are TRBV5-1 and TRBJ2-7; 9 bases agree with TRBD1. Germline V gene data show CDR1 as SGHRS and CDR2 as YFSETQ. This CDR3 has 15 amino acids. The junction had 7 bases not matched to a gene; V was cut back by 3 bases and J by 3 bases. The CDR3 loop reads CASSSVTDRGYEQYF. The DNA of the CDR3 is TGCGCCAGCAGCTCCGTAACGGACAGGGGCTACGAGCAGTACTTC.

The genes are TRBV6-5 and TRBJ1-2; D gene ambiguous. Trimming left V 4 bases short and J 1 base short, with 16 bases between. Germline values: CDR1 MNHEY, CDR2 SVGAGI. This CDR3 comprises 16 residues. CDR3 region: CASSLRPANVNYGYTF. CDR3 in DNA: TGTGCCAGCAGTTTGAGGCCCGCTAACGTTAACTATGGCTACACCTTC.

The rearrangement links TRBV29-1 to TRBJ2-3; TRBD1 might be the D (6 bases). Trimming stripped 3 bases from V and 1 base from J, with 11 bases between. This CDR3 has 14 residues. Germline V gene data show CDR1 as SQVTM and CDR2 as ANQGSEA. The CDR3 sequence: CSVDQGTRTDTQYF. The CDR3 DNA is TGCAGCGTTGATCAGGGGACCCGCACAGATACGCAGTATTTT.

The CDR3 sequence is CAISDYFEAFF. CDR3 nucleotide sequence: TGTGCCATCAGTGATTACTTTGAAGCTTTCTTT. This chain links TRBV10-3 with TRBJ1-1; D is uncertain. The CDR3 spans 11 residues. Germline V gives CDR1 ENHRY, CDR2 SYGVKD. V was trimmed by 3 bases and J by 7 bases, leaving 6 bases between them.

The rearrangement uses TRBV4-2 and TRBJ1-1; TRBD1 agrees at 8 bases. There are 18 residues in the CDR3. Per germline, CDR1 LGHNA and CDR2 YNFKEQ. J gave up 4 bases and V 0 bases, and 13 bases lay outside the gene matches. CDR3 coding DNA: TGTGCCAGCAGCCAAGATTGGTCCGACAGGGGCACGGGCACTGAAGCTTTCTTT. This encodes CASSQDWSDRGTGTEAFF.

This chain links TRBV4-2 with TRBJ2-3; perhaps TRBD2 as D (7 bases). Trimming stripped 8 bases from V and 2 bases from J, with 14 bases between. Germline assignment: CDR1 LGHNA and CDR2 YNFKEQ. The CDR3 totals 14 residues. As DNA, the CDR3 is TGTGCCAGCCGCGGGGGCGTAGACACAGATACGCAGTATTTT. This gives the protein CASRGGVDTDTQYF.

Written as DNA, the CDR3 is TGTGCCAGCAGCAAAGTAGCAGCGGGAGATTTCACCTACAATGAGCAGTTCTTC. The encoded protein is CASSKVAAGDFTYNEQFF. The chain combines TRBV21-1 with TRBJ2-1; the table's D call, TRBD2, has no DNA check behind it. TRBV21-1 is termed a pseudogene. There are 18 residues in the CDR3.

The gene calls are TRBV5-1 and TRBJ2-7; possibly TRBD2 for D (5 bases). The CDR3 runs to 15 residues. Trimming pared 3 bases from V and 0 bases from J, leaving 13 bases between. Germline V gene sequence: CDR1 SGHRS, CDR2 YFSETQ. The CDR3 loop reads CASSWTGLNSYEQYF. The DNA for the CDR3 is TGCGCCAGCAGCTGGACTGGACTGAACTCCTACGAGCAGTACTTC.

Written as DNA, the CDR3 is TGTGCCTGGAGTGTAATCGGGGAGACCCAGTACTTC. It yields the protein CAWSVIGETQYF. The rearrangement uses TRBV30 and TRBJ2-5, with D hard to call. The germline V gene has CDR1 GTSNPN and CDR2 SVGIG (reference sequence). CDR3 length equals 12 residues. The germline V and J ends were trimmed by 0 bases and 5 bases, with 7 bases remaining between them.

This chain uses TRBV18 with TRBJ1-3; the D is unclear. V gave up 3 bases and J gave up 0 bases, with 12 bases separating them. Germline V lookup: CDR1 KGHSH, CDR2 LQKENI. This CDR3 has 16 amino acids. CDR3 loop: CASSPSREGSGNTIYF. CDR3 DNA sequence: TGTGCCAGCTCACCCAGCCGAGAGGGCTCTGGAAACACCATATATTTT.

The rearrangement joins TRBV5-1 to TRBJ2-7; 8 nucleotides align to TRBD1. The CDR3 has 14 residues. Losses at the gene ends were 3 bases for V and 2 bases for J; bases not matched to a gene: 4. CDR1 and CDR2 (germline): SGHRS, YFSETQ. The CDR3 DNA follows: TGCGCCAGCAGCTCCGGACAGGGTACCTACGAGCAGTACTTC. Amino acid sequence: CASSSGQGTYEQYF.

The chain links TRBV5-4 to TRBJ2-7, with 7 bases matching TRBD1. CDR3 length: 15 residues. With V trimmed by 0 bases and J by 5 bases, 8 bases remained unmatched. The V gene's germline CDR1 is SGHNT and CDR2 YYREEE (reference sequence). CDR3 bases: TGTGCCAGCAGCTTGGAGGGGGCAGGGGGACACGAGCAGTACTTC. This codes for CASSLEGAGGHEQYF.

This chain links TRBV11-3 with TRBJ2-2; perhaps TRBD2 as D (6 bases). The V and J ends lost 3 bases and 5 bases respectively, with 7 bases between them. The CDR3 is 13 amino acids. CDR1 is SGHNT and CDR2 is YENEEA in the germline V gene. CDR3 amino acids: CASSFRGTGELFF. CDR3 sequence (DNA): TGTGCCAGCAGCTTTCGGGGGACCGGGGAGCTGTTTTTT.

The chain couples TRBV4-2 to TRBJ2-3; TRBD1 aligns across 7 bases. Looked up from germline, CDR1 is LGHNA and CDR2 is YNFKEQ. J was trimmed by 2 bases and V by 4 bases; bases with no gene match: 9. The CDR3 contains 16 residues. The CDR3 nucleotides read TGTGCCAGCAGCCTCGGGACAGCCGATATCACAGATACGCAGTATTTT. This sequence encodes CASSLGTADITDTQYF.

The chain employs TRBV9 and TRBJ1-2; 8 nucleotides line up with TRBD1. The length of the CDR3 is 17 residues. Trimming at V came to 1 base and at J to 3 bases, leaving 11 bases not matched to a gene. Germline V gene sequence: CDR1 SGDLS, CDR2 YYNGEE. The chain's CDR3 is CASSVRGGVTGDYGYTF. As DNA, the CDR3 is TGTGCCAGCAGCGTAAGAGGAGGGGTGACAGGGGACTATGGCTACACCTTC.

This clone has just one count. The V gene is TRBV5-4, the J gene TRBJ2-5, with TRBD1 as a possible D gene (6 bases). CDR1 is SGHNT, CDR2 YYREEE, per germline (reference sequence). The CDR3 consists of 16 residues. V gave up 0 bases and J gave up 1 base, with 13 bases separating them. The DNA of the CDR3 is TGTGCCAGCAGCTTGGGTTCTCTAGGGGGCCAAGAGACCCAGTACTTC. Translation: CASSLGSLGGQETQYF. The full variable domain, with the rest looked up from reference TRBV5-4 and TRBJ2-5, is ETGVTQSPTHLIKTRGQQVTLRCSSQSGHNTVSWYQQALGQGPQFIFQYYREEENGRGNFPPRFSGLQFPNYSSELNVNALELDDSALYLCASSLGSLGGQETQYFGPGTRLLVL.

The chain joins TRBV19 to TRBJ1-1; D is perhaps TRBD1 (6 bases). Germline assignment: CDR1 LNHDA and CDR2 SQIVND (reference sequence). The germline V and J ends were trimmed by 6 bases and 3 bases, with 11 bases remaining between them. This CDR3 has 13 residues. The CDR3 DNA follows: TGTGCCAGTAGACCCCAGGGGTACACTGAAGCTTTCTTT. Translating gives CASRPQGYTEAFF. The entire variable domain, with the rest obtained from reference TRBV19 and TRBJ1-1, is as follows: DGGITQSPKYLFRKEGQNVTLSCEQNLNHDAMYWYRQDPGQGLRLIYYSQIVNDFQKGDIAEGYSVSREKKESFPLTVTSAQKNPTAFYLCASRPQGYTEAFFGQGTRLTVV.

In its sample, this clone was seen a few times. The V gene is TRBV4-2, the J gene TRBJ2-7; 7 positions agree with TRBD2. Germline V gene data show CDR1 as LGHNA and CDR2 as YNFKEQ. V trimming: 0 bases; J trimming: 1 base; junction bases outside the gene matches: 3. CDR3 size: 15 residues. The CDR3 loop reads CASSQEGGESYEQYF. In DNA, the CDR3 is TGTGCCAGCAGCCAAGAGGGGGGGGAGTCCTACGAGCAGTACTTC.

This chain joins TRBV27 and TRBJ2-3, with 9 bases identical to TRBD2. Germline CDR1 and CDR2: MNHEY and SMNVEV (reference sequence). The CDR3 has 13 amino acids. V lost 10 bases to trimming and J lost 3 bases; unmatched junction nucleotides: 5. The CDR3 loop is CAIRTSVTDTQYF. DNA for the CDR3: TGTGCCATTCGGACTAGCGTGACAGATACGCAGTATTTT.

The V gene is TRBV18, the J gene TRBJ2-7; 10 bases agree with TRBD2. CDR3 length equals 15 residues. Losses at the gene ends were 1 base for V and 7 bases for J; bases not matched to a gene: 7. Germline CDR1 is KGHSH and CDR2 is LQKENI. CDR3: CASSPLSSGSGEQYF. DNA for the CDR3: TGTGCCAGCTCACCACTTTCTAGCGGGAGTGGAGAGCAGTACTTC.

V is TRBV25-1 and J is TRBJ1-2; tentatively, D is TRBD1 (5 bases). There are 14 residues in the CDR3. V was pared by 3 bases and J by 0 bases, with 8 bases between. The germline V gene has CDR1 MGHDK and CDR2 SYGVNS. In DNA form, the CDR3 reads TGTGCCAGCAGTGACAGGGCAACTAACTATGGCTACACCTTC. Protein product: CASSDRATNYGYTF.

This clone was seen a single time. The gene calls are TRBV29-1 and TRBJ2-2; no clear D gene. Trimming removed 7 bases from V and 1 base from J, with 10 bases in between. The CDR3 has 13 residues. The V gene's germline CDR1 is SQVTM and CDR2 ANQGSEA. In DNA, the CDR3 is TGCAGCGCCCGAACAGAGAACACCGGGGAGCTGTTTTTT. It encodes CSARTENTGELFF.

This chain links TRBV6-1 with TRBJ2-1, with 9 bases identical to TRBD1. The germline V gene encodes CDR1 MNHNS and CDR2 SASEGT. The trim removed 6 bases at V and 3 bases at J, leaving 6 bases unmatched. This CDR3 has 15 residues. In DNA, the CDR3 is TGTGCCAGCAGGGCCGGGACAGGGTACTACAATGAGCAGTTCTTC. Its protein product is CASRAGTGYYNEQFF.

J is TRBJ1-2 and V is TRBV5-1; unclear D gene. V lost 0 bases and J 4 bases, leaving 10 bases between the germline ends. CDR3 length equals 14 residues. Germline V gene lookup returns CDR1 SGHRS and CDR2 YFSETQ. This chain's CDR3 is CASSLASGSYGYTF. In nucleotides, the CDR3 is TGCGCCAGCAGCTTGGCCTCAGGATCCTATGGCTACACCTTC.

This clone came up a few times. This rearrangement joins TRBV4-3 to TRBJ2-1, with D perhaps matching TRBD1 (5 bases). The length of the CDR3 is 16 residues. Trimming took off 0 bases at V and 0 bases at J, with 9 bases between the two ends. Germline V gene sequence: CDR1 LGHNA, CDR2 YSLEER. The CDR3, as DNA: TGCGCCAGCAGCCAAGATAGGGGTTTCTCCTACAATGAGCAGTTCTTC. Encoded protein: CASSQDRGFSYNEQFF.

J is TRBJ1-4 and V is TRBV5-1, with TRBD1 matching 7 bases. There are 14 residues in the CDR3. J lost 8 bases, V lost 0 bases, and 4 bases had no gene match. CDR1 is SGHRS, CDR2 YFSETQ, per germline. The CDR3 DNA follows: TGCGCCAGCAGCTTGGCCAGGGGGATGGAAAAACTGTTTTTT. It encodes CASSLARGMEKLFF.

The chain links TRBV10-3 to TRBJ2-7, with 13 bases aligning to TRBD2. With 5 bases clipped from V and 5 bases from J, the junction kept 6 bases outside the gene matches. This CDR3 comprises 15 residues. CDR1 and CDR2 from the germline V gene are ENHRY and SYGVKD. The CDR3 bases are TGTGCCATCAGTAGGACTAGCGGGAGTAGCAACGAGCAGTACTTC. It yields the protein CAISRTSGSSNEQYF.